The present T cell receptor (beta chain) was sequenced within a study of shared clonotypes between healthy human individuals. The ends lost 5 bases at V and 1 base at J; junction bases unmatched: 5. The CDR3 spans 17 residues. Germline V CDR1 and CDR2: SGHNT, YYREEE (reference sequence). Study-level points and caveats: Rarefaction indicated that sorted-subset sequencing remained incomplete although depth was large.

The genomic DNA of each subset was split evenly across several immunoSEQ plates. In the authors' methods: Filtering of immunoSEQ junctional sequences could not match full-length read filtering. Assay: immunoSEQ multiplex PCR; the TCRdb copy retains only in-frame clones and omits some. V, J and clone size reflect that table, while D and trimming were determined from the DNA. This table has approximately 340,000 clones, around 70% appearing once. As regards this clone: Antigen: not known.

The study separated CD4+ cells into CD45RA+ naive and CD45RA-negative memory subsets. The clonotype originates from a man in his thirties or forties in good health. Sequencing used memory CD4+ T cells sorted from blood. As for subset: CD45RA-negative fraction. This chain links TRBV5-4 with TRBJ2-1; 14 bases agree with TRBD2. CDR3 loop: CASSFGLAGGSYNEQFF. The DNA of the CDR3 is TGTGCCAGCAGTTTCGGACTAGCGGGAGGATCCTACAATGAGCAGTTCTTC.